These T cell receptor beta chains were read from a single sample in a study of cytomegalovirus exposure and HLA in healthy donors. The protocol was immunoSEQ multiplex PCR, while the TCRdb copy is restricted to in-frame clones and leaves out a portion. The sample consists of tens of thousands of clones, around 69% of them appearing once. Source material: PBMCs. The receptors were sampled from a man aged 25-40 years in good health and CMV-seronegative. CDR3s include the opening cysteine and the closing phenylalanine or tryptophan.

V gene: TRBV6-1
J gene: TRBJ2-7
CDR3 protein: CASSPLVRGGEQYF

V gene: TRBV6-5
J gene: TRBJ2-7
CDR3 protein: CASSYTLAGGRGEQYF

V gene: TRBV5-6
J gene: TRBJ1-1
CDR3 protein: CASSPPRGDTEAFF

V gene: TRBV5-1
J gene: TRBJ2-5
CDR3 protein: CASSRQYQETQYF

V gene: TRBV19
J gene: TRBJ2-5
CDR3 protein: CASSRTSGSMETQYF

V gene: TRBV6-6
J gene: TRBJ1-2
CDR3 protein: CASSNPRGRNYGYTF

V gene: TRBV7-8
J gene: TRBJ2-1
CDR3 protein: CASSPGLAGGNEQFF

V gene: TRBV11-3
J gene: TRBJ2-2
CDR3 protein: CASSLGLAATGELFF

V gene: TRBV5-1
J gene: TRBJ1-1
CDR3 protein: CASSPREGREAFF

V gene: TRBV5-5
J gene: TRBJ2-7
CDR3 protein: CASSFERGTPYEQYF

V gene: TRBV29-1
J gene: TRBJ2-5
CDR3 protein: CSVPWGSGDETQYF

V gene: TRBV5-1
J gene: TRBJ2-3
CDR3 protein: CASATERGARTDTQYF

V gene: TRBV4-2
J gene: TRBJ1-1
CDR3 protein: CASSQEMDTTSSAFF

V gene: TRBV15
J gene: TRBJ1-3
CDR3 protein: CATSRDSTGVKNSGNTIYF

V gene: TRBV9
J gene: TRBJ2-7
CDR3 protein: CASSVGLATYEQYF

V gene: TRBV15
J gene: TRBJ2-7
CDR3 protein: CATSRAGTGGVEQYF

V gene: TRBV7-9
J gene: TRBJ1-5
CDR3 protein: CASSSLGQPQHF

V gene: TRBV19
J gene: TRBJ1-2
CDR3 protein: CASSRRQGLHYGYTF

V gene: TRBV5-1
J gene: TRBJ1-2
CDR3 protein: CASSPQDLVGYGYPF

V gene: TRBV23-1
J gene: TRBJ2-1
CDR3 protein: CASSQFSDEQFF

V gene: TRBV5-3
J gene: TRBJ2-2
CDR3 protein: CARSPARVEETGELFF

V gene: TRBV2
J gene: TRBJ2-5
CDR3 protein: CARSDQETQYF

V gene: TRBV19
J gene: NA
CDR3 protein: CASSRGLNYEQYF

V gene: TRBV19
J gene: TRBJ2-4
CDR3 protein: CASSIGTRTDIQYF

V gene: TRBV7-9
J gene: TRBJ2-5
CDR3 protein: CASSLATGLAGETQYF

V gene: TRBV6-1
J gene: TRBJ1-1
CDR3 protein: CASSEVMGQNTEAFF

V gene: TRBV5-1
J gene: TRBJ2-7
CDR3 protein: CASGTTGGSNEQYF

V gene: TRBV19
J gene: TRBJ2-7
CDR3 protein: CASSNLSRTTGTHPYEQYF

V gene: TRBV28
J gene: TRBJ2-5
CDR3 protein: CASSRTSGIRETQYF

V gene: TRBV6-6
J gene: TRBJ2-7
CDR3 protein: CASSYTSGGSREQYF

V gene: TRBV6-5
J gene: TRBJ1-4
CDR3 protein: CASRQGVLNEKLFF

V gene: TRBV25-1
J gene: TRBJ2-7
CDR3 protein: CASTDSQLSYEQYF

V gene: TRBV4-1
J gene: TRBJ1-5
CDR3 protein: CASSQGLGQGIQPQHF

V gene: TRBV19
J gene: TRBJ2-2
CDR3 protein: CASSIRGQGRINTGELFF

V gene: TRBV18
J gene: TRBJ1-1
CDR3 protein: CASSPPMAGGEAFF

V gene: TRBV6-1
J gene: TRBJ1-5
CDR3 protein: CASSGRSGTGIGQPQHF

V gene: TRBV30
J gene: TRBJ1-5
CDR3 protein: CAWAYGTGRNQPQHF

V gene: TRBV18
J gene: TRBJ2-5
CDR3 protein: CASSPPQGQETQYF

V gene: TRBV6-1
J gene: TRBJ1-5
CDR3 protein: CASSELAGVRNQPQHF

V gene: TRBV4-1
J gene: TRBJ2-7
CDR3 protein: CASSQLLGARAYEQYF

V gene: TRBV7-6
J gene: TRBJ2-1
CDR3 protein: CASSFTGVNEQFF

V gene: TRBV28
J gene: TRBJ2-3
CDR3 protein: CASSLGADTQYF

V gene: TRBV6-1
J gene: TRBJ2-7
CDR3 protein: CASSPRTGDEQYF

V gene: TRBV6-1
J gene: TRBJ2-5
CDR3 protein: CASRTAGDPSQYF

V gene: TRBV28
J gene: TRBJ1-1
CDR3 protein: CASRAGQGRVTEAFF

V gene: TRBV28
J gene: TRBJ1-1
CDR3 protein: CASSLSGGLENTEAFF

V gene: TRBV19
J gene: TRBJ1-5
CDR3 protein: CASSGGEAGNQPQHF

V gene: TRBV6-1
J gene: TRBJ2-4
CDR3 protein: CASSQKEGDIQYF